Listed here is a single TCR beta chain. The source of the sample is a study of blood T cell repertoires in COVID-19. Trimming stripped 8 bases from V and 1 base from J, with 8 bases between. This CDR3 is built from 12 residues. The germline gives CDR1 SGHAT, CDR2 FQNNGV. The method was immunoSEQ multiplex PCR; TCRdb's version includes in-frame clones alone and lacks a portion of them. The table shows some 300,000 clones, with around 90% occurring only once. The rearrangement uses TRBV11-2 and TRBJ1-1; D remains ambiguous. Sample: peripheral blood. The TCR was taken from a woman aged 50 to 65 with COVID-19, enrolled during active disease. CDR3 DNA sequence: TGTGCCAGCGAGGGATCGAACACTGAAGCTTTCTTT. It encodes CASEGSNTEAFF.